The 8 T cell receptor beta chains below come from one sample, sequenced in a study of cytomegalovirus exposure and HLA in healthy donors. Primers: 60 Vbeta forward and 13 Jbeta reverse. Sequencing was performed with immunoSEQ multiplex PCR; in TCRdb, only in-frame clones are kept and a portion is missing. The sample contains around 150,000 clones, more than 65% of which appear only once. The sample was PBMCs. These receptors all come from a woman in her 40s in good health and CMV-seropositive.

Comment on this clone: An end of the junction differs from the germline gene, which may be a read error. Other DNA sequences in the sample encode the same CDR3. CDR3 coding DNA: TGCGCCAGCAGCGTAGGTGGACTAGCGGGGAGCACAGATACGCAGTATTTT. The encoded protein is CASSVGGLAGSTDTQYF. The chain carries TRBV9 and TRBJ2-3; TRBD2 matches 12 bases. Per germline, CDR1 SGDLS and CDR2 YYNGEE. The CDR3 has 17 residues.

The gene calls are TRBV28 and TRBJ2-2, with D perhaps matching TRBD2 (5 bases). Trimming took 7 bases from V and 1 from J, leaving 10 bases between them. The CDR3 sequence is 14 residues long. Looked up from germline, CDR1 is MDHEN and CDR2 is SYDVKM. CDR3 protein: CASIRGRNTGELFF. The CDR3 DNA reads as TGTGCCAGCATCCGGGGTAGGAACACCGGGGAGCTGTTTTTT.

J is TRBJ2-1 and V is TRBV5-1, with TRBD2 identical over 8 bases. The germline gives CDR1 SGHRS, CDR2 YFSETQ. V dropped 2 bases and J dropped 7; count of bases not matched to a gene: 8. This CDR3 has 15 amino acids. CDR3 amino acids: CASSFSSGGLNEQFF. The CDR3 DNA reads TGCGCCAGCAGCTTTTCCTCGGGGGGGCTGAATGAGCAGTTCTTC.

Note on this clone: At one end, the junction sequence differs from germline, possibly due to a read error. The chain carries TRBV18 and TRBJ1-5; D ambiguous. CDR1 is KGHSH, CDR2 LQKENI, per germline. The CDR3 consists of 14 residues. CDR3 loop: CASSPNRSNQPQNF. The DNA of the CDR3 is TGTGCCAGCTCACCTAACAGAAGCAATCAGCCCCAGAATTTT.

This sequence joins TRBV4-3 and TRBJ1-2; D remains ambiguous. CDR3 length: 15 residues. The V end was cut by 1 base, the J end by 0 bases, with 9 bases between. Germline CDR1 reads LGHNA; CDR2 reads YSLEER. The CDR3 coding sequence is TGCGCCAGCAGCCAAGCGTGGGCCTCTAACTATGGCTACACCTTC. This codes for CASSQAWASNYGYTF.

This clone was seen a few times. The rearrangement links TRBV4-1 to TRBJ2-7, with 12 nucleotides matching TRBD1. Looked up from germline, CDR1 is MGHRA and CDR2 is YSYEKL. Trimming cost V 1 base and J 5 bases; bases outside gene matches: 3. This CDR3 spans 15 amino acids. Here the CDR3 DNA reads TGCGCCAGCAGCCAAGGCGGGACAGGGGGCCACGAGCAGTACTTC. Protein: CASSQGGTGGHEQYF.

A single count supports this clone. CDR3 in amino acids: CATSRGRDRVTNEQFF. Here the CDR3 DNA reads TGTGCCACCAGCAGAGGCCGGGACAGGGTAACCAATGAGCAGTTCTTC. The chain couples TRBV15 to TRBJ2-1; 9 nucleotides line up with TRBD1. The CDR3 sequence is 16 residues long. The junction had 7 bases not matched to a gene; V was cut back by 1 base and J by 6 bases. CDR1 LNHNV and CDR2 YYDKDF come from the germline V gene (reference sequence).

The rearrangement joins TRBV5-1 to TRBJ2-7, with 8 nucleotides matching TRBD1. Trimming at V came to 4 bases and at J to 3 bases, leaving 9 bases not matched to a gene. The length of the CDR3 is 15 residues. CDR1 and CDR2 (germline): SGHRS, YFSETQ. The CDR3: CASSPRDRGLYEQYF. CDR3 DNA sequence: TGCGCCAGCAGCCCCCGCGACAGGGGACTCTACGAGCAGTACTTC.